This T cell receptor beta chain appears in the sequencing data of a study of stem cell transplantation in POMP-related autoinflammatory disease. The CDR3 consists of 14 residues. Germline V gives CDR1 MNHEY, CDR2 SVGAGI. Trimming at V came to 6 bases and at J to 2 bases, leaving 6 bases not matched to a gene. Sequencing was performed with immunoSEQ multiplex PCR; in TCRdb, only in-frame clones are kept and a portion is missing. The data hold tens of thousands of clones, with roughly 88% observed a single time. The TCR comes from a human patient with POMP-related autoinflammation and immune dysregulation (PRAID). T cells may partly derive from the graft donor. Sequencing used CD4+ T cells from PBMCs, obtained after stem cell transplantation. V usage is TRBV6-5 and J usage is TRBJ2-7, with 8 bases lining up with TRBD2. The CDR3 region is CASRQAGAPYEQYF. The CDR3, as DNA: TGTGCCAGCAGGCAAGCGGGAGCACCCTACGAGCAGTACTTC.